This T cell receptor (beta chain) was sequenced in a study of PD-1 and CTLA-4 blockade in melanoma. This CDR3 comprises 13 residues. Per germline, CDR1 SNHLY and CDR2 FYNNEI. Trimming left V 7 bases short and J 8 bases short, with 14 bases between. Some clones are missing from TCRdb's copy, which holds only in-frame ones; the method was immunoSEQ multiplex PCR. The sample shows around 11,000 clones, roughly 80% of them seen only once. The sequence was collected from a human donor with melanoma. The V gene is TRBV2, the J gene TRBJ1-4; D gene unclear. The sequences come from CD8+ T cells from peripheral blood, collected from a patient given anti-PD-1 treatment. Here the CDR3 DNA reads TGTGCCAGCAACGTGAACATGGGAGAAAAACTGTTTTTT. This sequence encodes CASNVNMGEKLFF.